A single TCR beta chain is shown here with its context. The table lists this clonotype with a few counts. Its antigen is not yet known. Nothing much larger sits one base from this clone, and base qualities are not available. This sample was taken from a study of spatial heterogeneity in lung cancer (dated by TCRdb to the late 2010s). Notes on the research overall: Beta-chain transcripts were consistently detected in greater numbers than alpha-chain transcripts, which likely reflects a higher abundance of beta-chain transcripts. At surgery, both alpha and beta chains were TCR-sequenced in under 250 tumor regions, fewer than 85 matched nontumor lung samples and a few dozen PBMC samples. In non-small cell lung cancer, the study quantitatively compared TCR alpha and beta repertoires across several tumor regions, matched nontumor lung, and blood. TCR repertoire features were related to nonsynonymous mutation counts determined by whole-exome sequencing of tumor tissue. In the raw uncorrected reads, each unique combination of TCR and UMI appeared more than ten times on average. Here is what the overall study found, with its caveats: Additional single-cell paired TCR alpha and beta sequencing was considered necessary to confirm, at a functional level, the hypothesis that regional TCRs recognize regional mutations.

Receptor libraries were prepared by 5' RACE. These reads were obtained on a NextSeq 500. In the TCR library protocol, a unique molecular identifier was attached to each TCR cDNA molecule so that PCR and sequencing errors could be corrected. The authors processed their data as follows. TCR identification, UMI-based error correction and CDR3 extraction were performed with Decombinator tools. Expanded TCRs were defined as those above a frequency of 2 per 1,000, corresponding to the top 1% of the tumor frequency distribution. Rényi diversity was computed with the R vegan package after subsampling each repertoire 100 times to 5,000 TCRs. CDR3 similarity networks were constructed using string-kernel similarity of amino acid triplets, with links drawn between CDR3s whose pairwise similarity was above 0.82. TCRdb itself trimmed the public reads at Q25 with fastp, ran MiXCR and retained productive beta chains. Rows are unified per CDR3 protein, each entry keeping the most common DNA and genes. TCRdb's processing, not the authors', yielded these V and J calls. The sample table holds several thousand distinct CDR3 sequences, of which roughly 5% were seen once. The ten most abundant clones make up around a tenth of the sample.

The CDR3 runs 12 amino acids, cysteine and phenylalanine included. This entry keeps only the CDR3 DNA: 36 bases, framed from base 1. Trimming takes 5 bases from V and 2 bases from J, and the germline ends sit 3 bases apart. As encoded in the germline V gene, CDR1 is MDHEN while CDR2 is SYDVKM. The intended sense of this specimen's time point label: sample taken at primary tumor resection. Samples were obtained from roughly 72 patients with early-stage, untreated non-small cell lung cancer from the lung TRACERx cohort. Without any cell sorting, TCR sequencing was performed on whole RNA extracted either from tumor and nontumor lung tissue or from cryopreserved PBMC samples. Only patients with enough RNA available from two or more tumor regions were chosen for TCR sequencing. Before selection, tumor and adjacent nontumor lung specimens were reviewed by a lung pathologist.

The specimen comprised normal lung tissue next to the tumor, sampled at surgery. The sequence is built from TRBV28 and TRBJ2-2, with the D gene uncertain. This receptor was taken from a female donor with early-stage non-small cell lung cancer. The CDR3 loop reads CASSLNTGELFF. The DNA reads TGTGCCAGCAGTCTAAACACCGGGGAGCTGTTTTTT.